The clone carrying this TCR beta chain was detected once. This sample's time point: cycle 4 day 1 (C4D1), after 6 weeks of nivolumab. No patient escaped relapse after autologous stem cell transplantation, and brentuximab vedotin exposure varied. The data were obtained in a study of PD-1 blockade in classical Hodgkin lymphoma. Germline V CDR1 and CDR2: MNHNY, SVGAGI (reference sequence). The CDR3 contains 16 residues. Deletions cut 0 bases from V and 0 bases from J, with 9 bases between. Sequenced by immunoSEQ multiplex PCR; TCRdb stores in-frame clones only, minus some. Here the sample spans 21,000 or so clones, approximately 87% being singletons.

This TCR came from a human donor with classical Hodgkin lymphoma. The V and J genes are TRBV6-6 and TRBJ2-1; TRBD1 might be the D (5 bases). The input for sequencing was peripheral blood mononuclear cells (PBMCs), taken before the fourth cycle of nivolumab. CDR3 in DNA: TGTGCCAGCAGTTACTCGAGACAGAGCTCCTACAATGAGCAGTTCTTC. Translated, it gives CASSYSRQSSYNEQFF.